Following are 14 T cell receptor beta chains from one sample sequenced in a study of Graves' ophthalmopathy and Graves' hyperthyroidism. TCR beta CDR3 amplification used RNA transcripts. RT-PCR with HTBI primers came first, then second-round multiplex PCR. Using its own MiXCR run on the multiplex PCR reads, TCRdb lists one record per CDR3 protein. The sample contains around 400,000 distinct CDR3 sequences, approximately 20% of which appear only once. The specimen sequenced was peripheral blood. The receptors originated from a woman aged 18 to 35 with Graves' ophthalmopathy.

A few counts support this clonotype. This sequence joins TRBV28 and TRBJ2-6; TRBD2 is a possible D gene (6 bases). From germline, CDR1 is MDHEN and CDR2 SYDVKM. The CDR3 is 17 amino acids. Trimming left V 9 bases short and J 0 bases short, with 18 bases between. The CDR3 nucleotides read TGTGCCAGTACCCTGGGGGGAGTTATCTCTGGGGCCAACGTCCTGACTTTC. Translated, it gives CASTLGGVISGANVLTF.

The rearrangement joins TRBV7-8 to TRBJ2-7; D not resolved. Per the germline V gene, CDR1 is SGHVS and CDR2 is FQNEAQ. The CDR3 totals 12 residues. V lost 1 base to trimming and J lost 6 bases, with 7 bases between them. The CDR3 DNA reads TGTGCCAGCAGCTTAGGTCCCCCCGAGCAGTACTTC. Translation: CASSLGPPEQYF.

This clonotype appeared a single time. V gene TRBV7-3 combines with J gene TRBJ1-5, with D unresolved. Germline CDR1 and CDR2: SGHTA and FQGTGA. The germline V and J ends were trimmed by 0 bases and 7 bases, with 7 bases remaining between them. The CDR3 sequence is 13 residues long. CDR3 DNA: TGTGCCAGCAGCTTAACGGCCAGACAGCCCCAGCATTTT. Protein product: CASSLTARQPQHF. The full variable domain, its missing parts supplied by reference TRBV7-3 and TRBJ1-5, is GAGVSQTPSNKVTEKGKYVELRCDPISGHTALYWYRQSLGQGPEFLIYFQGTGAADDSGLPNDRFFAVRPEGSVSTLKIQRTERGDSAVYLCASSLTARQPQHFGDGTRLSIL.

This clonotype appeared many times. This could be a read error, since a much larger clone is one nucleotide away. CDR3 in amino acids: CASSLDLNAEAFF. Here the CDR3 DNA reads TGTGCCAGCAGCTTGGATCTGAACGCTGAAGCTTTCTTT. The chain is built from TRBV5-5 and TRBJ1-1; D uncertain. Germline values: CDR1 SGHKS, CDR2 YYEKEE (reference sequence). The CDR3 extends over 13 amino acids.

The V gene is TRBV20-1, the J gene TRBJ2-7; TRBD2 agrees at 7 bases. The V gene's germline CDR1 is DFQATT and CDR2 SNEGSKA (reference sequence). CDR3 size: 14 residues. V dropped 6 bases and J dropped 7; count of bases not matched to a gene: 15. The CDR3, as DNA: TGCAGTGCGCGCGGACTAGAATCATTGGGGGAGCAGTACTTC. Protein product: CSARGLESLGEQYF.

Many counts were recorded for this clonotype. CDR3 region: CASSTGNGYTF. The CDR3 DNA sequence: TGTGCCAGCAGTACAGGGAATGGCTACACCTTC. The V call is TRBV28, the J call TRBJ1-2; TRBD1 might be the D (6 bases). The CDR3 is 11 residues long. Germline V lookup: CDR1 MDHEN, CDR2 SYDVKM. V lost 5 bases and J 6 bases, leaving 7 bases between the germline ends.

The genes are TRBV12-3 or TRBV12-4 and TRBJ1-5; no clear D gene. Trimming left V 3 bases short and J 7 bases short, with 13 bases between. This CDR3 has 14 residues. CDR3 bases: TGTGCCAGCAGTTTTGGCGGCCGACGGCAGCCCCAGCATTTT. As protein: CASSFGGRRQPQHF.

This clonotype was counted at least ten times. The V and J genes are TRBV27 and TRBJ2-5; 13 bases map to TRBD2. V gave up 2 bases and J gave up 4 bases; unmatched junction bases: 22. The CDR3 totals 22 residues. The germline V gene has CDR1 MNHEY and CDR2 SMNVEV (reference sequence). The CDR3 DNA sequence: TGTGCCAGCAGTTTACTTAGCGCAGCCTTAAACGGACTAGCGGGAGAGGGAGAGACCCAGTACTTC. Its translation is CASSLLSAALNGLAGEGETQYF.

In this sample, this clonotype turned up a few times. This chain joins TRBV12-3 or TRBV12-4 and TRBJ1-2, with a weak D call TRBD1 (6 bases). With 0 bases removed from V and 4 bases from J, the gap between germline ends came to 12 bases. This CDR3 contains 15 residues. In nucleotides, the CDR3 is TGTGCCAGCAGTTTAGCGACAGGCGGTGCCTATGGCTACACCTTC. Amino acid sequence: CASSLATGGAYGYTF.

This clonotype was observed at least ten times. The CDR3 nucleotides read TGCGCCAGCAGCGTAGGACTAGCGGGAGGGCCCCAGTACTTC. Its translation: CASSVGLAGGPQYF. The V gene is TRBV5-1, the J gene TRBJ2-7; 15 nucleotides agree with TRBD2. This CDR3 is built from 14 residues. Trimming removed 4 bases from V and 10 bases from J; junction bases left unmatched: 6. The germline CDR1 and CDR2 sequences are SGHRS and YFSETQ.

The chain combines TRBV11-1 with TRBJ2-2, with a weak D call TRBD1 (6 bases). V lost 5 bases and J lost 7, with 23 bases in between. CDR3 length equals 17 residues. The V gene's germline CDR1 is SGHAT and CDR2 FQDESV (reference sequence). The CDR3 region is CASSTRVGDTYLGELFF. The CDR3 DNA sequence: TGTGCCAGCAGCACGCGAGTGGGGGACACCTATCTCGGGGAGCTGTTTTTT. The whole variable domain, remainder taken from reference TRBV11-1 and TRBJ2-2, is EAEVAQSPRYKITEKSQAVAFWCDPISGHATLYWYRQILGQGPELLVQFQDESVVDDSQLPKDRFSAERLKGVDSTLKIQPAELGDSAMYLCASSTRVGDTYLGELFFGEGSRLTVL.

This clonotype was recorded at least ten times. This chain connects TRBV3-1 to TRBJ2-5; 8 positions match TRBD2. After removal of 4 bases from V and 3 bases from J, the junction contained 4 bases not matched to a gene. Germline CDR1 reads LGHDT; CDR2 reads YNNKEL (reference sequence). The CDR3 spans 14 residues. The CDR3 sequence: CASSLSGGEETQYF. Written as DNA, the CDR3 is TGTGCCAGCAGCCTGTCCGGGGGGGAAGAGACCCAGTACTTC.

This clonotype was picked up many times. V usage is TRBV12-5 and J usage is TRBJ2-5; 7 nucleotides agree with TRBD2. The CDR3 is 14 residues long. Germline V lookup: CDR1 LGHNT, CDR2 FRNRAP. V lost 6 bases, J lost 5 bases, and 9 bases stayed unmatched. The CDR3 reads CASGVGGFGETQYF. CDR3 DNA: TGTGCTAGTGGCGTCGGGGGGTTTGGGGAGACCCAGTACTTC.

The chain recombines TRBV29-1 with TRBJ1-2, with 8 nucleotides matching TRBD1. This CDR3 comprises 17 residues. V lost 4 bases and J lost 8; bases outside the gene matches: 21. CDR1 and CDR2 (germline): SQVTM, ANQGSEA. For the CDR3, the DNA is TGCAGCGTTGGTGGGTTAGGGCAGGGGGCGCGAAAGGACGGCTACACCTTC. Protein: CSVGGLGQGARKDGYTF.